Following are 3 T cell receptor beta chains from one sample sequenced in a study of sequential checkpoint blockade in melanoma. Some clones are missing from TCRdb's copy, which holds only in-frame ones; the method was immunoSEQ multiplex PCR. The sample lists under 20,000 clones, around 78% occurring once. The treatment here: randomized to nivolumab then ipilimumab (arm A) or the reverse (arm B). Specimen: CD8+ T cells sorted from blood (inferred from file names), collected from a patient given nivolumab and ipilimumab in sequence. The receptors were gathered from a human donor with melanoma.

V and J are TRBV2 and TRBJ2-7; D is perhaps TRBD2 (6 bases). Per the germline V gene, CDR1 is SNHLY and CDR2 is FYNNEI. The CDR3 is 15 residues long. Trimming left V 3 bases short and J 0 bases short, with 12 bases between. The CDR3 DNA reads TGTGCCAGCAGTGAGGCGGGGTCCCGCTCCTACGAGCAGTACTTC. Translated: CASSEAGSRSYEQYF.

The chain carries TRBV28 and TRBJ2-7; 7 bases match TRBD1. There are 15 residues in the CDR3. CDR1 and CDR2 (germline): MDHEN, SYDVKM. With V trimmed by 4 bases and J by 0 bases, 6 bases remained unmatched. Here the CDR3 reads CASSSQRQGSYEQYF. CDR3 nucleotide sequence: TGTGCCAGCAGTTCCCAGAGACAGGGCTCCTACGAGCAGTACTTC.

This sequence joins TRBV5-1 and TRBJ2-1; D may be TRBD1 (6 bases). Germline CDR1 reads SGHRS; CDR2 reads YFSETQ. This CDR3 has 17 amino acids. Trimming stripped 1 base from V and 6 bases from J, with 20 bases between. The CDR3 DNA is TGCGCCAGCAGCTTGAGACGGGGACAAGCCCTTCTCAATGAGCAGTTCTTC. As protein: CASSLRRGQALLNEQFF.